This record covers a single T cell receptor (beta chain). The sample belongs to a study of blood T cell repertoires in COVID-19. The wider study: COVID-19 samples collected from the United States, Italy and Spain covered acute and convalescent phases. From T cells, B-cell-depleted T cells, or PBMCs came the material, which was cDNA or gDNA.

Patients at the Seattle site were enrolled during active infection and followed longitudinally. Per the study methods: Nucleated cell counts were estimated from reference gene primer amplification. Generated by immunoSEQ multiplex PCR, the TCRdb table keeps only in-frame clones and is missing some. The V and J calls and clone size are taken from that table; D and trimming were inferred from the DNA. This sample has about 180,000 clones, with around 83% found just once. The V gene's germline CDR1 is SGHRS and CDR2 YFSETQ. V lost 2 bases to trimming and J lost 7 bases, with 12 bases between them. CDR3 length: 13 residues.

The sequence came from a woman aged 45-65 years with COVID-19, enrolled during active disease. Sequenced material: peripheral blood. The V and J genes are TRBV5-1 and TRBJ1-1; a weak D match, TRBD1 (5 bases). The CDR3 coding sequence is TGCGCCAGCAGCTTCGGGGGAGGGAGTGAAGCTTTCTTT. Translation gives CASSFGGGSEAFF. The variable domain in full, with the rest retrieved from reference TRBV5-1 and TRBJ1-1, is KAGVTQTPRYLIKTRGQQVTLSCSPISGHRSVSWYQQTPGQGLQFLFEYFSETQRNKGNFPGRFSGRQFSNSRSEMNVSTLELGDSALYLCASSFGGGSEAFFGQGTRLTVV.